Sequencing of this T cell receptor beta chain was carried out in a study of cytomegalovirus exposure and HLA in healthy donors. In the PCR, 60 Vbeta and 13 Jbeta primers were used. Only in-frame clones appear in the TCRdb table, and some are missing; sequencing was by immunoSEQ multiplex PCR. Seen here are around 110,000 clones, under 70% observed once, and the top ten hold 8% to 9.5%. V gave up 0 bases and J gave up 5 bases; unmatched junction bases: 4. This CDR3 has 15 amino acids. The V gene's germline CDR1 is SGDLS and CDR2 YYNGEE. Sequencing used PBMCs. The clonotype was recovered from a man under 40 in good health and CMV-seropositive. J is TRBJ2-5 and V is TRBV9; 10 bases align to TRBD1. CDR3 nucleotide sequence: TGTGCCAGCAGCGTAGAAGGGACAGGGGAGGAGACCCAGTACTTC. This sequence encodes CASSVEGTGEETQYF.